What follows are 16 T cell receptor beta chains derived from one specimen sequenced in a study of cytomegalovirus exposure and HLA in healthy donors. Primers included in the PCR were 60 Vbeta and 13 Jbeta primers. Assay: immunoSEQ multiplex PCR; the TCRdb copy retains only in-frame clones and omits some. This table holds about 180,000 clones, around 77% found once. Sequencing was done on a sample of PBMCs. These receptors were obtained from a man in his 60s in good health and CMV-seronegative.

The chain employs TRBV7-6 and TRBJ2-1; TRBD2 agrees at 8 bases. The CDR3 is 15 amino acids. Germline values: CDR1 SGHVS, CDR2 FNYEAQ. The J segment lost 4 bases and the V segment lost 5 bases, leaving 7 bases of the junction unmatched. The CDR3 loop reads CASSNNSGTYNEQFF. CDR3 sequence (DNA): TGTGCCAGCAGCAATAATAGCGGGACATACAATGAGCAGTTCTTC.

V usage is TRBV9 and J usage is TRBJ2-3, with 10 bases matching TRBD2. The CDR3 consists of 16 residues. Germline V gives CDR1 SGDLS, CDR2 YYNGEE. Losses at the gene ends were 3 bases for V and 4 bases for J; bases not matched to a gene: 8. CDR3 sequence (DNA): TGTGCCAGCAGCGCTACTAGCGGGAATACACCAGATACGCAGTATTTT. This sequence encodes CASSATSGNTPDTQYF.

The V call is TRBV27, the J call TRBJ2-5; D might be TRBD2 (6 bases). This CDR3 has 11 residues. Germline V gives CDR1 MNHEY, CDR2 SMNVEV (reference sequence). V was cut by 2 bases and J by 10 bases, with 8 bases left in between. CDR3: CASSLGGVQYF. The DNA of the CDR3 is TGTGCCAGCAGTTTAGGCGGGGTCCAGTACTTC.

V is TRBV5-1 and J is TRBJ1-2, with 10 bases that match TRBD1. V lost 3 bases and J lost 3; bases outside the gene matches: 5. CDR1 is SGHRS and CDR2 is YFSETQ in the germline V gene. This CDR3 has 15 amino acids. The CDR3 DNA sequence: TGCGCCAGCAGCTCGATGACAGGGGGCGACTATGGCTACACCTTC. Translated: CASSSMTGGDYGYTF. Full variable domain (rest looked up from reference TRBV5-1 and TRBJ1-2): KAGVTQTPRYLIKTRGQQVTLSCSPISGHRSVSWYQQTPGQGLQFLFEYFSETQRNKGNFPGRFSGRQFSNSRSEMNVSTLELGDSALYLCASSSMTGGDYGYTFGSGTRLTVV.

The CDR3 nucleotides are TGCGCCAGCAGCCAGAGACAGGGGGGGTCTGGGGCCAACGTCCTGACTTTC. It translates to CASSQRQGGSGANVLTF. The rearrangement uses TRBV4-3 and TRBJ2-6; 9 nucleotides align to TRBD1. CDR1 is LGHNA, CDR2 YSLEER, per germline. This CDR3 has 17 amino acids. J was trimmed by 1 base and V by 3 bases; bases with no gene match: 4.

This clone was recorded only once. The V and J genes are TRBV7-7 and TRBJ2-1; D ambiguous. CDR1 and CDR2 (germline): SSHAT, FNYEAQ (reference sequence). The V gene lost 1 base and the J gene lost 8 bases, with 15 bases spanning the gap. The CDR3 covers 15 residues. The CDR3 DNA reads TGTGCCAGCAGCTTAGGTAGAAATCCTCTCGATGAGCAGTTCTTC. Its translation: CASSLGRNPLDEQFF.

The CDR3 bases are TGTGCCAGCAGTTACCTAGCGGATCAGCCCCAGCATTTT. Protein product: CASSYLADQPQHF. This chain links TRBV6-5 with TRBJ1-5; D is undetermined. The CDR3 spans 13 residues. The ends were cut back, 2 bases at V and 5 bases at J, with 7 bases in the middle. CDR1 is MNHEY and CDR2 is SVGAGI in the germline V gene.

V usage is TRBV19 and J usage is TRBJ1-5, with D uncertain. The V and J ends lost 5 bases and 6 bases respectively, with 14 bases between them. CDR3 size: 14 residues. From germline, CDR1 is LNHDA and CDR2 SQIVND (reference sequence). The CDR3 bases are TGTGCCAGTAGTCCGCCCCCGAGCGGTCAGCCCCAGCATTTT. It translates to CASSPPPSGQPQHF. Full variable domain (rest looked up from reference TRBV19 and TRBJ1-5): DGGITQSPKYLFRKEGQNVTLSCEQNLNHDAMYWYRQDPGQGLRLIYYSQIVNDFQKGDIAEGYSVSREKKESFPLTVTSAQKNPTAFYLCASSPPPSGQPQHFGDGTRLSIL.

DNA for the CDR3: TGTGCCAGCAGCGAGGGGCCTTCCCGGGGGGATACGCAGTATTTT. This gives the protein CASSEGPSRGDTQYF. The chain has TRBV5-5 and TRBJ2-3, with D possibly being TRBD2 (6 bases). The ends were cut back, 4 bases at V and 6 bases at J, with 18 bases in the middle. The germline V gene has CDR1 SGHKS and CDR2 YYEKEE (reference sequence). This CDR3 has 15 residues.

About this clone itself: The junction does not match germline at one end; this may be a read error. The CDR3 DNA reads TGCGCCAGCAGCCCCGGCAGGGGGCAATTCTATGGCTACCCCTTC. It codes for CASSPGRGQFYGYPF. V and J are TRBV5-1 and TRBJ1-2; 8 bases are shared with TRBD1. Germline V gene lookup returns CDR1 SGHRS and CDR2 YFSETQ. The CDR3 consists of 15 residues.

This chain links TRBV5-1 with TRBJ2-3; the match to TRBD2 covers 11 bases. The junction had 10 bases not matched to a gene; V was cut back by 4 bases and J by 6 bases. Per the germline V gene, CDR1 is SGHRS and CDR2 is YFSETQ. The CDR3 covers 16 residues. The CDR3 loop reads CASSTDLAGGPDTQYF. CDR3 bases: TGCGCCAGCAGCACCGATCTAGCGGGGGGTCCGGATACGCAGTATTTT.

The genes are TRBV7-2 and TRBJ2-5, with D tentatively TRBD1 (5 bases). Germline V CDR1 and CDR2: SGHTA, FQGNSA. Trimming took off 5 bases at V and 1 base at J, with 11 bases between the two ends. The CDR3 has 14 residues. CDR3 protein: CASSADRFQETQYF. In nucleotides, the CDR3 is TGTGCCAGCAGCGCCGACAGATTCCAAGAGACCCAGTACTTC.

In its sample, this clone was seen once. The chain is built from TRBV5-6 and TRBJ1-2, with D maybe TRBD1 (5 bases). Germline V lookup: CDR1 SGHDT, CDR2 YYEEEE. The V and J ends lost 3 bases and 4 bases respectively, with 10 bases between them. The CDR3 is made up of 13 amino acids. The CDR3 loop is CASSYSDIYGYTF. The CDR3 coding sequence is TGTGCCAGCAGCTACTCGGACATCTATGGCTACACCTTC. The variable domain in full, completed from reference TRBV5-6 and TRBJ1-2, reads DAGVTQSPTHLIKTRGQQVTLRCSPKSGHDTVSWYQQALGQGPQFIFQYYEEEERQRGNFPDRFSGHQFPNYSSELNVNALLLGDSALYLCASSYSDIYGYTFGSGTRLTVV.

The J gene is TRBJ2-1, the V gene TRBV7-2; 8 bases map to TRBD2. The CDR3 has 15 amino acids. Trimming took 7 bases from V and 8 from J; bases not matched to a gene: 13. Germline CDR1 is SGHTA and CDR2 is FQGNSA. CDR3 residues: CASKAGASGLYEQFF. CDR3 DNA sequence: TGTGCCAGCAAAGCGGGGGCTAGCGGATTGTATGAGCAGTTCTTC.

The CDR3 DNA reads as TGCAGCGTTCCCCGGGGAGCGGGGGACCAAGAGACCCAGTACTTC. Translated: CSVPRGAGDQETQYF. The chain has TRBV29-1 and TRBJ2-5; 8 bases line up with TRBD2. The CDR3 contains 15 residues. Germline-derived CDR1 and CDR2 are SQVTM and ANQGSEA. J gave up 0 bases and V 5 bases, and 8 bases lay outside the gene matches. Together with reference TRBV29-1 and TRBJ2-5, the CDR3 gives the full variable domain: SAVISQKPSRDICQRGTSLTIQCQVDSQVTMMFWYRQQPGQSLTLIATANQGSEATYESGFVIDKFPISRPNLTFSTLTVSNMSPEDSSIYLCSVPRGAGDQETQYFGPGTRLLVL.

The V call is TRBV10-3, the J call TRBJ1-1; 7 nucleotides align to TRBD1. Germline V gene lookup returns CDR1 ENHRY and CDR2 SYGVKD. V lost 5 bases, J lost 1 base, and 4 bases stayed unmatched. This CDR3 contains 14 residues. Here the CDR3 DNA reads TGTGCCATCAGTACAGACAGGGCGAACACTGAAGCTTTCTTT. Translating gives CAISTDRANTEAFF.